This T cell receptor (beta chain) was sequenced during a study of T cells in Graves' hyperthyroidism and ophthalmopathy (dated 2019 in TCRdb). For the study in its entirety: Peripheral blood samples were taken at initial diagnosis, before any treatment was given. To identify distinguishing TCR V-J signatures, a discovery cohort of some 100 patients was used, comprising roughly 45 with Graves' ophthalmopathy and around 60 with stable Graves' hyperthyroidism. The paper reports TCR Vbeta CDR3 sequencing of approximately 130 peripheral blood samples: around 41 ophthalmopathy, 75 to 80 hyperthyroidism and approximately 17 progressor patients. The roughly 91 discovery patients were randomly split 7:3 into training and test sets. Prospective prediction of ophthalmopathy was tested in an independent validation cohort consisting of about 19 hyperthyroidism patients and approximately 16 patients who later progressed to ophthalmopathy. The study also compared thyroid tissue and blood T-cell repertoires from several Graves' hyperthyroidism patients. Once sampling was done, hyperthyroidism patients were given methimazole at a starting dose of 30 mg daily, whereas ophthalmopathy patients were given high-dose intravenous methylprednisolone. Overall study outcomes, separate from this receptor: Most expanded thyroid clonotypes (frequency above 0.001) were also found in blood, which suggests that blood repertoires may mirror thyroid immune responses. No statistical method was used to fix the sample size in advance, and group allocation was not hidden from the investigators. In cross-validation, a model built on a 13 V-J signature told ophthalmopathy apart from stable hyperthyroidism with approximately 90% sensitivity and about 81% specificity, and in testing the same model reached 80%/75%. In validation, the model predicted progression to ophthalmopathy with roughly 70% sensitivity and around 72% specificity, a median of about 6.7 months before onset.

This clonotype has at least ten counts. It has no known antigen specificity. It has no much larger one-base neighbor in the sample; base qualities were not kept. The TCR beta CDR3 regions were amplified from the RNA transcripts. The TCR CDR3 was subjected to a first round of RT-PCR using the HTBI primer set and the Qiagen OneStep RT-PCR kit. A second multiplex PCR round built the libraries, followed by size selection and purification. The libraries were sequenced on an Illumina HiSeq2000 using paired-end 100 bp reads. The authors' pipeline ran thus. SOAPnuke was used to process the raw data, throwing out any read that contained adapters or uncalled bases, had a mean Phred below 15, or lacked an exact constant-primer or identifier match. High-quality paired reads were merged using COPE v1.2.5, and each unique nucleotide sequence was defined as a clonotype. MiTCR v1.1 was used to align the clonotypes against IMGT TRBV, TRBD and TRBJ reference segments. Only V-J combinations with frequency above 0.0001, covering about 99% of repertoires, were analysed. The TCS score was defined as the ratio of F50 (clonal expansion) to E x V (chaos), calculated using BLOSUM62-based TCRdist between CDR3 peptides within each V-J. Welch's t-statistics and random forest reduced roughly 500 V-J features to fewer than 15, which were used in a naive Bayes classifier (R e1071). TCRdb reworked the public reads: Q25 trimming with fastp, MiXCR clone assembly, productive beta chains retained. Rows merge per CDR3 protein into single entries with the most common DNA and genes. It is TCRdb's table, rather than the study itself, that gives the V and J calls and clone size. The sample includes approximately 520,000 distinct CDR3 sequences, with around a quarter observed a single time. The biggest ten clones account for about 11% of the sample.

CDR1 is given as LNHDA and CDR2 as SQIVND, both from the germline V gene (reference sequence). Its CDR3 holds 15 amino acids, cysteine through phenylalanine. The CDR3 DNA has 45 bases and is translated from base 1. V was cut back by 3 bases and J by 0 bases, leaving a gap of 12 bases between them. Ophthalmopathy patients had moderately to severely active disease, with a Clinical Activity Score of 3 or more, a NOSPECS grade of 4 or more, and a disease duration of less than 3 months. The study excluded patients with uncontrolled infections, other autoimmune diseases, pregnancy or lactation. Diagnoses relied on clinical symptoms, serum thyroxine and TRAb, thyroid ultrasound and orbital computed tomography. PBMCs were isolated from approximately 10 ml of fresh peripheral blood by Ficoll-Paque density gradient centrifugation. Trizol reagent was used to extract total RNA, and RNA quality was then checked on an Agilent 2100 Bioanalyzer.

The sequence links TRBV19 to TRBJ2-7; no D gene can be assigned with confidence. The receptor's source is a woman aged 25 to 39 with Graves' ophthalmopathy. Sequencing was carried out using blood. CDR3 reads: CASSIRNWNSYEQYF. The DNA sequence reads TGTGCCAGTAGTATTAGGAACTGGAACTCCTACGAGCAGTACTTC.